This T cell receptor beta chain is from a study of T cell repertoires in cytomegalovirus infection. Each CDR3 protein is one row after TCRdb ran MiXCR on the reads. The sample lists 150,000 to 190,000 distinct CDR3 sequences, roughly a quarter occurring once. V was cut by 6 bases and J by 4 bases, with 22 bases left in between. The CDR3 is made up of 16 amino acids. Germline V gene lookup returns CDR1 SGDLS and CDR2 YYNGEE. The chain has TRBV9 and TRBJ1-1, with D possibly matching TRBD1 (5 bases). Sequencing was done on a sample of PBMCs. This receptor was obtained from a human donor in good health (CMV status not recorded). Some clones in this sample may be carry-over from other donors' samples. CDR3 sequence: CASTPDTVSETTEAFF. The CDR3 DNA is TGTGCCAGCACACCGGACACCGTGTCTGAAACCACTGAAGCTTTCTTT.